A single sample is the source of the 28 T cell receptor beta chains below, sequenced in a study of blood T cell repertoires in COVID-19 (dated by TCRdb to about 2020). Library preparation was by the immunoSEQ multiplex PCR assay. As stored in TCRdb, this immuneACCESS dataset retains in-frame rearrangements with V and J assigned. A fraction of the clones does not appear; measured against another copy, unresolved V genes explain less than half of the discrepancy, and the remainder lacks a known reason. For this sample the table gives roughly 220,000 clones, of which 65% to 85% were detected only once. The ten largest clones take up roughly 2.4% of the sample. Sequencing was done on a sample of peripheral blood. The source of these receptors is a woman aged 60 to 75 with acute or convalescent COVID-19.

V is TRBV29-1 and J is TRBJ2-5, with D maybe TRBD1 (7 bases). The CDR3 is made up of 14 amino acids. Germline CDR1 reads SQVTM; CDR2 reads ANQGSEA. Trimming took off 7 bases at V and 1 base at J, with 16 bases between the two ends. The CDR3 nucleotides read TGCAGCGCATCCAGGGGGGTCGCCCAAGAGACCCAGTACTTC. This translates into CSASRGVAQETQYF. The whole variable domain, filled in from reference TRBV29-1 and TRBJ2-5, reads SAVISQKPSRDICQRGTSLTIQCQVDSQVTMMFWYRQQPGQSLTLIATANQGSEATYESGFVIDKFPISRPNLTFSTLTVSNMSPEDSSIYLCSASRGVAQETQYFGPGTRLLVL.

This clone was seen only once. The chain links TRBV7-8 to TRBJ2-5; the match to TRBD2 covers 14 bases. V lost 3 bases, J lost 3 bases, and 6 bases stayed unmatched. The length of the CDR3 is 17 residues. From germline, CDR1 is SGHVS and CDR2 FQNEAQ. The CDR3 DNA reads TGTGCCAGCAGCTTTCGGCTGGGACTAGCGGGGGAAGAGACCCAGTACTTC. Residues: CASSFRLGLAGEETQYF.

V gene TRBV7-2 combines with J gene TRBJ2-3; D may be TRBD2 (6 bases). Germline V lookup: CDR1 SGHTA, CDR2 FQGNSA. The CDR3 spans 13 residues. V was shortened by 6 bases and J by 5 bases, with 12 bases between the two germline ends. As DNA, the CDR3 is TGTGCCAGCAGACGACTGGGGGGAGATACGCAGTATTTT. Its protein is CASRRLGGDTQYF.

This chain connects TRBV6-5 to TRBJ1-1; D is unclear. The germline gives CDR1 MNHEY, CDR2 SVGAGI. The CDR3 contains 11 residues. V was clipped by 6 bases and J by 8 bases, with 10 bases between them. The CDR3 here is CASRALGEAFF. CDR3 sequence (DNA): TGTGCCAGCAGGGCTTTGGGCGAAGCTTTCTTT.

The chain has TRBV12-3 or TRBV12-4 and TRBJ2-5; 7 nucleotides line up with TRBD2. The V and J ends lost 6 bases and 5 bases, in that order; junction bases with no gene match: 6. This CDR3 contains 13 residues. The CDR3 here is CASSRTRWETQYF. The CDR3 DNA reads TGTGCCAGCAGCCGGACTAGGTGGGAGACCCAGTACTTC.

V is TRBV11-2 and J is TRBJ2-3; TRBD2 aligns across 8 bases. Germline CDR1 is SGHAT and CDR2 is FQNNGV. The V and J ends lost 1 base and 2 bases, in that order; junction bases with no gene match: 8. CDR3 length equals 17 residues. CDR3 nucleotides: TGTGCCAGCAGCTTAGTTGGGACTAGAGGGACCACAGATACGCAGTATTTT. It codes for CASSLVGTRGTTDTQYF.

The chain combines TRBV15 with TRBJ1-4, with 7 bases matching TRBD1. The germline V gene has CDR1 LNHNV and CDR2 YYDKDF (reference sequence). V lost 4 bases, J lost 0 bases, and 2 bases stayed unmatched. The CDR3 contains 15 residues. The CDR3 reads CATSKDRTTNEKLFF. The CDR3, as DNA: TGTGCCACCAGCAAGGACAGGACAACTAATGAAAAACTGTTTTTT.

The chain links TRBV5-4 to TRBJ1-1; D gene ambiguous. V was clipped by 0 bases and J by 7 bases, with 10 bases between them. The CDR3 runs to 13 residues. Germline V gene lookup returns CDR1 SGHNT and CDR2 YYREEE (reference sequence). This CDR3 reads CASSLGATDEAFF. The CDR3 coding sequence is TGTGCCAGCAGCTTGGGGGCAACAGATGAAGCTTTCTTT.

Only a few counts were recorded for this clone. V is TRBV7-3 and J is TRBJ2-7, with TRBD1 matching over 9 bases. The length of the CDR3 is 18 residues. V was pared by 1 base and J by 2 bases, with 12 bases of the junction left unmatched. CDR1 is SGHTA, CDR2 FQGTGA, per germline. The CDR3 DNA is TGTGCCAGCAGCTTAAGTGGGGTAGCCGGGACAGGGACCTACGAGCAGTACTTC. This sequence encodes CASSLSGVAGTGTYEQYF. The variable domain in full, completed from reference TRBV7-3 and TRBJ2-7, reads GAGVSQTPSNKVTEKGKYVELRCDPISGHTALYWYRQSLGQGPEFLIYFQGTGAADDSGLPNDRFFAVRPEGSVSTLKIQRTERGDSAVYLCASSLSGVAGTGTYEQYFGPGTRLTVT.

The chain joins TRBV6-2 or TRBV6-3 to TRBJ2-7; 9 bases align to TRBD1. Trimming cost V 0 bases and J 1 base; bases outside gene matches: 4. Looked up from germline, CDR1 is MNHEY and CDR2 is SVGEGT. This CDR3 is built from 16 residues. CDR3 DNA sequence: TGTGCCAGCAGTTACTCATGGGACAGGGTGTCCTACGAGCAGTACTTC. Its protein is CASSYSWDRVSYEQYF.

The chain uses TRBV5-5 and TRBJ1-2, with D hard to call. With 4 bases removed from V and 5 bases from J, the gap between germline ends came to 15 bases. This CDR3 has 14 residues. Germline V CDR1 and CDR2: SGHKS, YYEKEE (reference sequence). This chain's CDR3 is CASSNDRETYGYTF. The CDR3 DNA follows: TGTGCCAGCAGCAATGACCGGGAAACTTATGGCTACACCTTC.

The chain combines TRBV5-1 with TRBJ2-7, with 9 positions matching TRBD1. Per the germline V gene, CDR1 is SGHRS and CDR2 is YFSETQ. V lost 5 bases to trimming and J lost 5 bases; unmatched junction nucleotides: 20. This CDR3 comprises 18 residues. CDR3: CASRRSFRGGTGMNEQYF. The CDR3 DNA follows: TGCGCCAGCAGACGTTCCTTTAGGGGCGGGACAGGGATGAACGAGCAGTACTTC.

The chain recombines TRBV15 with TRBJ1-1, with 8 bases matching TRBD1. CDR3 length: 15 amino acids. The V gene's germline CDR1 is LNHNV and CDR2 YYDKDF (reference sequence). V lost 1 base, J lost 1 base, and 2 bases stayed unmatched. The CDR3 DNA is TGTGCCACCAGCAGAGCCGACAGGGGGAACACTGAAGCTTTCTTT. This sequence encodes CATSRADRGNTEAFF.

The genes are TRBV2 and TRBJ2-7, with 9 bases aligning to TRBD1. The V and J ends lost 7 bases and 1 base, in that order; junction bases with no gene match: 11. This CDR3 is 16 amino acids long. From germline, CDR1 is SNHLY and CDR2 FYNNEI. DNA for the CDR3: TGTGCCAGCACCTCCCCTGCCGGGACAGGGTCCTACGAGCAGTACTTC. It encodes CASTSPAGTGSYEQYF.

This clone is a singleton in its sample. The chain recombines TRBV10-3 with TRBJ2-5, with 7 bases lining up with TRBD2. CDR3 size: 11 residues. V shed 8 bases and J 4 bases; nucleotides not matched to a gene: 1. From germline, CDR1 is ENHRY and CDR2 SYGVKD. This chain's CDR3 is CAIGGGETQYF. The CDR3 region has the DNA TGTGCCATCGGCGGGGGAGAGACCCAGTACTTC.

The gene calls are TRBV9 and TRBJ2-3; TRBD2 is a possible D gene (5 bases). The germline CDR1 and CDR2 sequences are SGDLS and YYNGEE. Between the trimmed V and J ends, which lost 0 bases and 6 bases, there was a span of 11 bases. The CDR3 is made up of 14 amino acids. The CDR3 loop is CASSVATDSDTQYF. CDR3 bases: TGTGCCAGCAGCGTAGCTACGGACTCTGATACGCAGTATTTT.

The chain joins TRBV19 to TRBJ2-3; TRBD1 matches at 8 bases. The germline V gene has CDR1 LNHDA and CDR2 SQIVND (reference sequence). Unmatched junction bases numbered 4, after V lost 4 bases and J lost 1 base. The CDR3 contains 15 residues. This CDR3 reads CASSRGQGGTDTQYF. The CDR3 coding sequence is TGTGCCAGTAGTAGAGGACAGGGAGGCACAGATACGCAGTATTTT.

This clone was found a few times. V usage is TRBV10-3 and J usage is TRBJ1-4; D is unresolved. The CDR3 is 14 residues long. The ends were cut back, 0 bases at V and 8 bases at J, with 10 bases in the middle. Germline V gene data show CDR1 as ENHRY and CDR2 as SYGVKD. The CDR3 spells CAISESASGEKLFF. CDR3 DNA: TGTGCCATCAGTGAGTCGGCGTCGGGGGAAAAACTGTTTTTT.

This clone has more than one count but fewer than ten. V and J are TRBV3-1 (or the pseudogene TRBV3-2) and TRBJ2-7; 14 bases align to TRBD2. This CDR3 has 14 residues. CDR1 LGHDT and CDR2 YNNKEL come from the germline V gene (reference sequence). The junction had 3 bases not matched to a gene; V was cut back by 3 bases and J by 8 bases. The CDR3 protein is CASSQGLAGEKQYF. The CDR3 DNA reads as TGTGCCAGCAGCCAGGGACTAGCGGGGGAAAAGCAGTACTTC.

V is TRBV30 and J is TRBJ1-4, with no clear D. V was cut by 5 bases and J by 8 bases, with 9 bases left in between. Germline CDR1 and CDR2: GTSNPN and SVGIG (reference sequence). The CDR3 is 11 amino acids. The CDR3 is CAWRTGEKLFF. The CDR3 nucleotides read TGTGCCTGGCGGACGGGGGAAAAACTGTTTTTT.

This clone was found a few times. J is TRBJ1-1 and V is TRBV11-2, with D tentatively TRBD1 (5 bases). The CDR3 spans 15 residues. Germline-derived CDR1 and CDR2 are SGHAT and FQNNGV. V lost 3 bases to trimming and J lost 6 bases, with 17 bases between them. Here the CDR3 reads CASSFFWGRFAEAFF. DNA of the CDR3: TGTGCCAGCAGCTTCTTTTGGGGGAGGTTCGCTGAAGCTTTCTTT.

J is TRBJ1-2 and V is TRBV5-1; possible D gene TRBD1, 5 bases. V lost 9 bases to trimming and J lost 7 bases, with 16 bases between them. The CDR3 contains 12 residues. CDR1 is SGHRS and CDR2 is YFSETQ in the germline V gene. CDR3 amino acids: CATHTGLGGYTF. CDR3 nucleotide sequence: TGCGCCACACATACAGGTCTGGGTGGCTACACCTTC. The entire variable domain, with the rest obtained from reference TRBV5-1 and TRBJ1-2, is as follows: KAGVTQTPRYLIKTRGQQVTLSCSPISGHRSVSWYQQTPGQGLQFLFEYFSETQRNKGNFPGRFSGRQFSNSRSEMNVSTLELGDSALYLCATHTGLGGYTFGSGTRLTVV.

The rearrangement links TRBV2 to TRBJ1-1, with D hard to call. This CDR3 comprises 12 residues. Germline loops: CDR1 SNHLY, CDR2 FYNNEI. Trimming removed 7 bases from V and 6 bases from J, with 12 bases in between. The CDR3 DNA follows: TGTGCCAGCAAGGAGGGAGAAGCTGAAGCTTTCTTT. Its translation: CASKEGEAEAFF.

This clone was found a few times. The rearrangement uses TRBV3-1 (or the pseudogene TRBV3-2) and TRBJ2-3, with D maybe TRBD2 (5 bases). With 0 bases removed from V and 0 bases from J, the gap between germline ends came to 19 bases. CDR3 size: 19 residues. Germline values: CDR1 LGHDT, CDR2 YNNKEL (reference sequence). Here the CDR3 reads CASSQDLALPPSSTDTQYF. DNA of the CDR3: TGTGCCAGCAGCCAAGATTTAGCGTTGCCCCCCTCTAGCACAGATACGCAGTATTTT.

The gene calls are TRBV18 and TRBJ1-1; 7 nucleotides align to TRBD1. Germline V lookup: CDR1 KGHSH, CDR2 LQKENI. Losses at the gene ends were 5 bases for V and 6 bases for J; bases not matched to a gene: 6. The CDR3 has 13 amino acids. The CDR3 bases are TGTGCCAGCTCAGAACAGGGGCGCGCTGAAGCTTTCTTT. It codes for CASSEQGRAEAFF. The whole variable domain, filled in from reference TRBV18 and TRBJ1-1, reads NAGVMQNPRHLVRRRGQEARLRCSPMKGHSHVYWYRQLPEEGLKFMVYLQKENIIDESGMPKERFSAEFPKEGPSILRIQQVVRGDSAAYFCASSEQGRAEAFFGQGTRLTVV.

This sequence joins TRBV7-6 and TRBJ1-6, with TRBD1 matching 9 bases. The J segment lost 7 bases and the V segment lost 1 base, leaving 5 bases of the junction unmatched. Per the germline V gene, CDR1 is SGHVS and CDR2 is FNYEAQ. CDR3 length equals 16 residues. CDR3 loop: CASSLGGTGTNSPLHF. CDR3 in DNA: TGTGCCAGCAGCTTAGGAGGGACAGGGACAAATTCACCCCTCCACTTT.

The chain uses TRBV19 and TRBJ1-5; D gene uncertain. Germline assignment: CDR1 LNHDA and CDR2 SQIVND (reference sequence). The CDR3 runs to 15 residues. Between the trimmed V and J ends, which lost 7 bases and 3 bases, there was a span of 16 bases. The CDR3 protein is CASTAGNQLNQPQHF. CDR3 DNA sequence: TGTGCCAGTACCGCCGGGAATCAACTCAATCAGCCCCAGCATTTT. The full variable domain, in which reference TRBV19 and TRBJ1-5 provide the parts outside the CDR3, is DGGITQSPKYLFRKEGQNVTLSCEQNLNHDAMYWYRQDPGQGLRLIYYSQIVNDFQKGDIAEGYSVSREKKESFPLTVTSAQKNPTAFYLCASTAGNQLNQPQHFGDGTRLSIL.

The V gene is TRBV12-3 or TRBV12-4, the J gene TRBJ2-5, with no clear D. V was cut by 3 bases and J by 4 bases, with 3 bases left in between. CDR3 length: 11 amino acids. DNA of the CDR3: TGTGCCAGCAGTTTCGGAGAGACCCAGTACTTC. The encoded protein is CASSFGETQYF.